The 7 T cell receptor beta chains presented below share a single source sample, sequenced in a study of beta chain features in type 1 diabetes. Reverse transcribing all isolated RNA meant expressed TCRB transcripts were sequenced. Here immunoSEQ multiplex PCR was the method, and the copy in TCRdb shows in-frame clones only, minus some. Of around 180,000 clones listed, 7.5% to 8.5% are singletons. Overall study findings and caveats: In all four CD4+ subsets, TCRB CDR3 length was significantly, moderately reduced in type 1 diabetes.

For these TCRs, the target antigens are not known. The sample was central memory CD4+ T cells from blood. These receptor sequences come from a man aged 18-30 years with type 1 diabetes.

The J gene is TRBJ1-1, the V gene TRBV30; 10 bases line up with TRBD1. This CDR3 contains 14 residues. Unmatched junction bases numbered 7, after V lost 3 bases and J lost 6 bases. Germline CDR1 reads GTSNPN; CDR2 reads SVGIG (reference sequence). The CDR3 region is CAWSLGQGTSEAFF. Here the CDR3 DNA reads TGTGCCTGGAGCCTGGGACAGGGGACCTCTGAAGCTTTCTTT.

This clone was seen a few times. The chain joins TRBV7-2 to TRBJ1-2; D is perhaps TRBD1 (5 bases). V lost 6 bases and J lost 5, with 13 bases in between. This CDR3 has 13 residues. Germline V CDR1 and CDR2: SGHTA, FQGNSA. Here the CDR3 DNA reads TGTGCCAGCAGGGTTACAGGCAGATATGGCTACACCTTC. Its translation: CASRVTGRYGYTF. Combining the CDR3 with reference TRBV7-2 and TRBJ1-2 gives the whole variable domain GAGVSQSPSNKVTEKGKDVELRCDPISGHTALYWYRQSLGQGLEFLIYFQGNSAPDKSGLPSDRFSAERTGGSVSTLTIQRTQQEDSAVYLCASRVTGRYGYTFGSGTRLTVV.

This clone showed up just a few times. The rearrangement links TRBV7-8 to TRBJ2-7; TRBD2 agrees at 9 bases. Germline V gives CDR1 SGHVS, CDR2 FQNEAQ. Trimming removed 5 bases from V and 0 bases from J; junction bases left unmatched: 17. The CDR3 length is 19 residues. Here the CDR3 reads CASSRRRLAGTISSYEQYF. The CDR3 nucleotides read TGTGCCAGCAGCCGACGAAGGCTAGCGGGAACCATTTCCTCCTACGAGCAGTACTTC.

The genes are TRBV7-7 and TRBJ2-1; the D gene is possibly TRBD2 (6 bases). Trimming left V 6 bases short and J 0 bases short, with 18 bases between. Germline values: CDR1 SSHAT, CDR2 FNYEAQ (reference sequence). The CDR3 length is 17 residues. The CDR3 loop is CASSRLPGLSSYNEQFF. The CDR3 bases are TGTGCCAGCAGTCGTCTACCGGGACTCAGCTCCTACAATGAGCAGTTCTTC. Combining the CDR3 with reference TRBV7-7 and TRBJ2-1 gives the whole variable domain GAGVSQSPRYKVTKRGQDVTLRCDPISSHATLYWYQQALGQGPEFLTYFNYEAQPDKSGLPSDRFSAERPEGSISTLTIQRTEQRDSAMYRCASSRLPGLSSYNEQFFGPGTRLTVL.

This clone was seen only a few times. Here the CDR3 reads CASSKGQGNTEAFF. CDR3 bases: TGTGCCAGCAGCAAGGGACAGGGGAACACTGAAGCTTTCTTT. The chain couples TRBV9 to TRBJ1-1, with 9 bases that match TRBD1. J gave up 1 base and V 4 bases, and 2 bases lay outside the gene matches. CDR1 SGDLS and CDR2 YYNGEE come from the germline V gene. This CDR3 contains 14 residues.

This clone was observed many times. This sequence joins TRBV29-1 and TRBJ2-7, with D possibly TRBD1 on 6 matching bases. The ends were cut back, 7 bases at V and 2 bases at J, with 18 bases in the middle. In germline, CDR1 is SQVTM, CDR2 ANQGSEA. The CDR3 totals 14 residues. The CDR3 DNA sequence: TGCAGCGCTCAACCCGGGACAAGGACCTACGAGCAGTACTTC. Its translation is CSAQPGTRTYEQYF.

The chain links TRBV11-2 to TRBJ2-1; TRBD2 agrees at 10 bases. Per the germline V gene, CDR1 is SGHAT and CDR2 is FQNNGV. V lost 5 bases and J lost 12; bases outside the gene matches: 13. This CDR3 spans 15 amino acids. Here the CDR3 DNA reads TGTGCCAGCAGCCCGACCAGCGGGAGGGCCCCATGGCAGTTCTTC. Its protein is CASSPTSGRAPWQFF.